The entry below gives a single TCR beta chain sequence along with its context. What it binds is unknown. The data belong to a study of circulating and synovial CD4+ cells in juvenile arthritis. Profiling relied on immunoSEQ multiplex PCR, and the TCRdb table lists in-frame clones only, not all of them. The repertoire consists of under 40,000 clones, with around 95% occurring once and the leading ten covering 2.9%. Study results and limitations: Compared with bulk blood, circulating pathogenic-like lymphocytes shared substantially more CDR3 sequences with synovial T cells.

The CDR3 length is 13 residues. Trimming removed 1 base at V and 4 bases at J, with 8 bases between. Germline values: CDR1 SGHNT, CDR2 YENEEA. This TCR was sampled from a human donor with juvenile idiopathic arthritis. The specimen was CD4+ T cells from blood. V gene TRBV11-3 combines with J gene TRBJ2-7, with a weak D call TRBD1 (5 bases). The CDR3 sequence: CASSLGQTYEQYF. CDR3 nucleotides: TGTGCCAGCAGCTTAGGACAGACTTACGAGCAGTACTTC.